This TCR beta chain was captured in a study of blood T cell repertoires in COVID-19. About the research overall: Both acute and convalescent COVID-19 samples were obtained from the United States, Italy and Spain. T cells, B-cell-depleted T cells, or PBMCs supplied cDNA or gDNA.

Study processing details: Using reference gene primer amplification, nucleated cell counts were estimated. TCRdb keeps only in-frame clones here, not all; method: immunoSEQ multiplex PCR. V and J calls and clone size are as listed in that table; D and trimming were resolved from the DNA. Of a few hundred thousand clones listed, 70% to 90% are singletons. Looked up from germline, CDR1 is SGHAT and CDR2 is FQNNGV. The CDR3 is 16 amino acids. With V trimmed by 4 bases and J by 5 bases, 7 bases remained unmatched. This TCR came from a man aged 55-75 years with acute or convalescent COVID-19. Material for sequencing was peripheral blood. This chain connects TRBV11-2 to TRBJ1-6; 8 bases are a match to TRBD1. The CDR3 nucleotides are TGTGCCAGCAGCTCAATTCGGACAGGGCATAATTCACCCCTCCACTTT. Its translation: CASSSIRTGHNSPLHF.